Described below is a single T cell receptor beta chain sequence and its context. The data are from a study of cytomegalovirus exposure and HLA in healthy donors. Primers included in the PCR were 60 Vbeta and 13 Jbeta primers. Some clones are missing from TCRdb's copy, which holds only in-frame ones; the method was immunoSEQ multiplex PCR. The table shows around 150,000 clones, with approximately 72% occurring only once. Nominal health characterized the donors when sampled, though unrecorded immune exposures were likely. This clonotype originated in a female donor in good health and CMV-seronegative. Material for sequencing was PBMCs.

This chain's CDR3 is CASSPPPGTGDREQYF. In DNA, the CDR3 is TGTGCCAGCAGCCCACCCCCTGGGACAGGGGACCGCGAGCAGTACTTC. The chain couples TRBV27 to TRBJ2-7; 10 bases align to TRBD1. The length of the CDR3 is 16 residues. V was pared by 6 bases and J by 6 bases, with 14 bases of the junction left unmatched. The germline gives CDR1 MNHEY, CDR2 SMNVEV (reference sequence).